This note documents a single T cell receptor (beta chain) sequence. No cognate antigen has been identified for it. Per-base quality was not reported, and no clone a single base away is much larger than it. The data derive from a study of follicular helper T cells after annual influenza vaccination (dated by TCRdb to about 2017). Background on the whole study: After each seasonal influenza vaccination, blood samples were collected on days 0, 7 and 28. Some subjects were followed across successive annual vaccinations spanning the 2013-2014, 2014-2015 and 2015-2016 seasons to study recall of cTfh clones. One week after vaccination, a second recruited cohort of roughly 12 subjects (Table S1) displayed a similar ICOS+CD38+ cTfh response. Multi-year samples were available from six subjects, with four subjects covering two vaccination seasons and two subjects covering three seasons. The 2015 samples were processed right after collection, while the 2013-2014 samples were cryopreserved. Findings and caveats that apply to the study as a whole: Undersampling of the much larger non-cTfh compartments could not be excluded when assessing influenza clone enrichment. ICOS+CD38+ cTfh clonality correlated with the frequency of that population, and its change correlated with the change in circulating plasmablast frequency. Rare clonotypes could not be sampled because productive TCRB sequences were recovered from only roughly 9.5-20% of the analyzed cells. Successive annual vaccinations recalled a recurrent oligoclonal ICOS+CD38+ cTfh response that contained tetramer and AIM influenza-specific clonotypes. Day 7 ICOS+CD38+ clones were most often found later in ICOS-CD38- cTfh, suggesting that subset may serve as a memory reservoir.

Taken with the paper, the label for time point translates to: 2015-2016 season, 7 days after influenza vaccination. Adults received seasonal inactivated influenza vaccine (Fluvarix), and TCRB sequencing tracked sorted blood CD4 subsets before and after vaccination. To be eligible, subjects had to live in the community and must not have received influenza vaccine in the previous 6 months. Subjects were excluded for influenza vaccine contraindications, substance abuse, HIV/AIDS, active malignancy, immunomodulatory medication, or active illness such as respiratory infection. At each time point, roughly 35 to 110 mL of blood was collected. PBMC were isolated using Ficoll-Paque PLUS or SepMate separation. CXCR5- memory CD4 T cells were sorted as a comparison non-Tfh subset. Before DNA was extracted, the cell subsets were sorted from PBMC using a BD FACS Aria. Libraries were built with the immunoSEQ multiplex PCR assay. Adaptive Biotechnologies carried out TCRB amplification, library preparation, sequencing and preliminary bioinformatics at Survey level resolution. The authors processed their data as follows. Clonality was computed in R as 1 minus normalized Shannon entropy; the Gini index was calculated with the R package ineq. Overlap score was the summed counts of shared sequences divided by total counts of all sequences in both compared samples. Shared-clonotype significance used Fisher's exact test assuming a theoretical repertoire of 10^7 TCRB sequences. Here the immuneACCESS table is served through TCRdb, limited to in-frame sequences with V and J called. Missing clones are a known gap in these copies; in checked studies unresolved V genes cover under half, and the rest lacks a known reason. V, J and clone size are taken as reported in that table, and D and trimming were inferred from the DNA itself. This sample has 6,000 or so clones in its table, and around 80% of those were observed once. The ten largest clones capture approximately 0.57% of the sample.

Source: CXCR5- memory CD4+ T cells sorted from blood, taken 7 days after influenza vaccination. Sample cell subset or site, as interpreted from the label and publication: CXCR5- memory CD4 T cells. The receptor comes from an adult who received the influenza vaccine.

The nucleotide sequence reads as follows: TGTGCCAGTAGTATAGTAGGGGTTCACTATGGCTACACCTTC. This yields the protein CASSIVGVHYGYTF. Recombination linked TRBV19 to TRBJ1-2; the D region possibly corresponds to TRBD1 (5 bases align). The CDR3, cysteine through phenylalanine, is 14 amino acids long. Just CDR3 DNA is preserved here, 42 bases in frame from base 1. The germline V gene encodes CDR1 LNHDA and CDR2 SQIVND (reference sequence). The junction shows trimming of 1 base on V and 3 bases on J, plus 9 bases between the germline ends.